The rows below give T cell receptor beta chains drawn from one sample of a study of T cells after yellow fever vaccination. TCRdb reprocessed the 5' RACE reads via MiXCR and lists one record per CDR3 protein. The sample yields 620,000 or so distinct CDR3 sequences, 17% seen once. The sample was PBMCs, taken more than 4 days after the first yellow fever vaccination. The receptors here all came from a young man who received the YFV17D yellow fever vaccine. The CDR3 runs from the conserved cysteine through the conserved F or W. Fields, in order: D gene, V gene, J gene, clone size, CDR3 DNA, CDR3 protein. D genes are given only for firm matches. Expanded clones are given a class, and other clones once, few, many or no size at all.

D: TRBD2; V: TRBV7-3; J: TRBJ2-1; size: few; DNA: TGTGCCAGCAGCTTAACTCCTAGCGGGGGCGTCAATGAGCAGTTCTTC; CDR3: CASSLTPSGGVNEQFF
D: TRBD1; V: TRBV4-1; J: TRBJ1-1; size: few; DNA: TGCGCCAGCAGCCAAACAGGGGGTCACACTGAAGCTTTCTTT; CDR3: CASSQTGGHTEAFF
D: TRBD2; V: TRBV5-1; J: TRBJ2-1; size: .; DNA: TGCGCCAGCACGACGACTAGCGGGTACAATGAGCAGTTCTTC; CDR3: CASTTTSGYNEQFF
D: .; V: TRBV5-4; J: TRBJ2-5; size: many; DNA: TGTGCCAGCAGCCCCGATACGCTCGGGGAGACCCAGTACTTC; CDR3: CASSPDTLGETQYF
D: TRBD2; V: TRBV12-3/TRBV12-4; J: TRBJ2-1; size: few; DNA: TGTGCCAGCAGTTTTGTACTAGCGGGTTCCTACAATGAGCAGTTCTTC; CDR3: CASSFVLAGSYNEQFF
D: TRBD1; V: TRBV5-8; J: TRBJ1-2; size: once; DNA: TGTGCCAGCAGCAAGGAACAGGGGTTCTATGGCTACACCTTC; CDR3: CASSKEQGFYGYTF
D: .; V: TRBV4-2; J: TRBJ1-3; size: .; DNA: TGTGCCAGCAGCCAAGACCCAAACAGGAACCGAAACACCATATATTTT; CDR3: CASSQDPNRNRNTIYF
D: .; V: TRBV11-2; J: TRBJ2-7; size: .; DNA: TGTGCCAGCAGCCACCCTGGGACGGGATCCTACGAGCAGTACTTC; CDR3: CASSHPGTGSYEQYF
D: .; V: TRBV20-1; J: TRBJ1-2; size: many; DNA: TGCAGTGCTAGAGGCCCCCTGCTGACTAACTATGGCTACACCTTC; CDR3: CSARGPLLTNYGYTF
D: TRBD2; V: TRBV29-1; J: TRBJ2-1; size: .; DNA: TGCAGCGTCGGAGGACTAGCGGGGGGGCCCAATGAGCAGTTCTTC; CDR3: CSVGGLAGGPNEQFF
D: TRBD1; V: TRBV27; J: TRBJ2-5; size: many; DNA: TGTGCCAGCAGTCCGGGACAGGGGTTTCAAGAGACCCAGTACTTC; CDR3: CASSPGQGFQETQYF
D: .; V: TRBV7-2; J: TRBJ1-4; size: .; DNA: TGTGCCAGCAGCTTAGTAGGGGTGGCTAATGAAAAACTGTTTTTT; CDR3: CASSLVGVANEKLFF
D: .; V: TRBV5-1; J: TRBJ2-7; size: few; DNA: TGCGCCAGCAGCTTGGAGCAGGGGCCGCCGGAGGACTTC; CDR3: CASSLEQGPPEDF
D: TRBD1; V: TRBV20-1; J: TRBJ2-3; size: .; DNA: TGCAGTGCTAGAGACTGGCAGGGGGCTAGCACAGATACGCAGTATTTT; CDR3: CSARDWQGASTDTQYF
D: .; V: TRBV4-1; J: TRBJ1-1; size: .; DNA: TGCGCCAGCAGCCATTGGCAGGGGAACACTGAAGCTTTCTTT; CDR3: CASSHWQGNTEAFF
D: .; V: TRBV6-1; J: TRBJ1-4; size: few; DNA: TGTGCCGCTACCGGGGGGGCAACTAATGAAAAACTGTTTTTT; CDR3: CAATGGATNEKLFF
D: TRBD2; V: TRBV4-3; J: TRBJ2-1; size: few; DNA: TGCGCCAGCAGCCAAGAGGAGCGGGGGGCCGGGGCTGAGCAGTTCTTC; CDR3: CASSQEERGAGAEQFF
D: TRBD1; V: TRBV18; J: TRBJ2-6; size: .; DNA: TGTGCCAGCTCACTCAGGGGGAACGCTGGGGCCAACGTCCTGACTTTC; CDR3: CASSLRGNAGANVLTF
D: TRBD1; V: TRBV11-2; J: TRBJ2-6; size: .; DNA: TGTGCCAGCAGGACAGGGGGCATCCTACAACGCTCTGGGGCCAACGTCCTGACTTTC; CDR3: CASRTGGILQRSGANVLTF
D: .; V: TRBV6-2/TRBV6-3; J: TRBJ1-3; size: once; DNA: TGTGCCAGCGGGACGGAGATCTCTGGAAACACCATATATTTT; CDR3: CASGTEISGNTIYF
D: .; V: TRBV6-1; J: TRBJ1-5; size: .; DNA: TGTGCCAGCAGTCCTTGGGGGGGAATCAATAGCAATCAGCCCCAGCATTTT; CDR3: CASSPWGGINSNQPQHF
D: TRBD1; V: TRBV7-9; J: TRBJ2-7; size: .; DNA: TGTGCCAGCAGCTTAGGCTCGGGACAGATCTACGAGCAGTACTTC; CDR3: CASSLGSGQIYEQYF